Listed below are T cell receptor beta chains from one sample, sequenced in a study of T cell responses to AZD1222 COVID-19 vaccine. Profiled with immunoSEQ multiplex PCR; TCRdb holds only in-frame clones, not every one. The sample's table shows about 140,000 clones. Material for sequencing was peripheral blood. The receptors were sampled from an adult in good health. The CDR3 runs from the conserved cysteine through the conserved F or W. A D gene is named only where the DNA matches it firmly.

V: TRBV27; J: TRBJ1-1; D: TRBD1; CDR3: CASSFVPAGTARDEAFF; DNA: TGTGCCAGCAGTTTCGTTCCCGCTGGGACAGCCCGGGATGAAGCTTTCTTT
V: TRBV20-1; J: TRBJ1-1; D: -; CDR3: CSARRTEAFF; DNA: TGCAGTGCCAGGAGGACTGAAGCTTTCTTT
V: TRBV7-6; J: TRBJ2-7; D: -; CDR3: CASSFRIPWAYEQYF; DNA: TGTGCCAGCAGCTTTCGCATCCCCTGGGCCTACGAGCAGTACTTC
V: TRBV25-1; J: TRBJ2-7; D: TRBD1; CDR3: CASRGSGTGAYEQYF; DNA: TGTGCCAGCAGGGGGTCCGGGACAGGGGCCTACGAGCAGTACTTC
V: TRBV2; J: TRBJ2-5; D: TRBD2; CDR3: CASRGGPGETQYF; DNA: TGTGCCAGCCGCGGGGGGCCAGGGGAGACCCAGTACTTC
V: TRBV30; J: TRBJ1-2; D: -; CDR3: CALTMGPDYGYTF; DNA: TGTGCCTTGACGATGGGCCCGGACTATGGCTACACCTTC
V: TRBV2; J: TRBJ1-5; D: TRBD1; CDR3: CASRRTGSDQPQHF; DNA: TGTGCCAGCAGAAGGACAGGGTCAGATCAGCCCCAGCATTTT
V: TRBV27; J: TRBJ2-5; D: TRBD1; CDR3: CASRPLGQGQETQYF; DNA: TGTGCCAGCAGACCCCTCGGACAGGGGCAAGAGACCCAGTACTTC
V: TRBV30; J: TRBJ1-5; D: TRBD1; CDR3: CAWSAPGQGRQPQHF; DNA: TGTGCCTGGAGTGCCCCGGGACAGGGACGACAGCCCCAGCATTTT
V: TRBV5-5; J: TRBJ2-5; D: -; CDR3: CASSYGGGGSGETQYF; DNA: TGTGCCAGCAGCTACGGAGGAGGCGGATCCGGGGAGACCCAGTACTTC
V: TRBV28; J: TRBJ1-2; D: -; CDR3: CASSFGPSDRNYGYTF; DNA: TGTGCCAGCAGTTTTGGCCCATCGGACAGAAACTATGGCTACACCTTC
V: TRBV7-9; J: TRBJ1-5; D: TRBD1; CDR3: CASSEDRASNQPQHF; DNA: TGTGCCAGCAGCGAGGACAGGGCTAGCAATCAGCCCCAGCATTTT
V: TRBV4-2; J: TRBJ1-3; D: -; CDR3: CASSQDHGGEDTIYF; DNA: TGTGCCAGCAGCCAAGATCATGGGGGGGAGGACACCATATATTTT
V: TRBV5-1; J: TRBJ1-4; D: -; CDR3: CASSLGLGLNNEKLFF; DNA: TGCGCCAGCAGCTTGGGTTTGGGGCTCAATAATGAAAAACTGTTTTTT
V: TRBV9; J: TRBJ1-4; D: -; CDR3: CASSRKGLDSPTNEKLFF; DNA: TGTGCCAGCAGTCGCAAGGGATTGGACAGCCCAACTAATGAAAAACTGTTTTTT
V: TRBV19; J: TRBJ1-5; D: TRBD1; CDR3: CASRGKGQVNQPQHF; DNA: TGTGCCAGTAGGGGAAAGGGACAGGTCAATCAGCCCCAGCATTTT
V: TRBV10-3; J: TRBJ1-2; D: TRBD1; CDR3: CAINLQGESGYTF; DNA: TGTGCCATCAATTTACAGGGGGAAAGTGGCTACACCTTC
V: TRBV7-3; J: TRBJ1-3; D: -; CDR3: CASSLGSGNSGNTIYF; DNA: TGTGCCAGCAGCTTAGGGTCCGGGAACTCTGGAAACACCATATATTTT
V: TRBV10-1; J: TRBJ1-1; D: -; CDR3: CASSELEPVVNTEAFF; DNA: TGCGCCAGCAGTGAGCTAGAGCCCGTCGTGAACACTGAAGCTTTCTTT
V: TRBV5-6; J: TRBJ2-1; D: -; CDR3: CASSYRGDPYNEQFF; DNA: TGTGCCAGCAGCTATAGGGGGGACCCCTACAATGAGCAGTTCTTC
V: TRBV4-1; J: TRBJ1-2; D: TRBD1; CDR3: CASSQGTAANYGYTF; DNA: TGCGCCAGCAGCCAGGGGACAGCCGCTAACTATGGCTACACCTTC
V: TRBV6-2/TRBV6-3; J: TRBJ2-7; D: -; CDR3: CASSHTYEQYF; DNA: TGTGCCAGCAGTCACACCTACGAGCAGTACTTC
V: TRBV3-1/TRBV3-2; J: TRBJ1-1; D: -; CDR3: CASSQEGRNTEAFF; DNA: TGTGCCAGCAGCCAGGAGGGCAGGAACACTGAAGCTTTCTTT
V: TRBV2; J: TRBJ1-2; D: -; CDR3: CASSDSRDAGDYGYTF; DNA: TGTGCCAGCAGTGATAGTAGGGACGCAGGGGACTATGGCTACACCTTC
V: TRBV5-1; J: TRBJ2-1; D: TRBD2; CDR3: CASSLGGKAFYNEQFF; DNA: TGCGCCAGCAGCCTGGGGGGGAAGGCCTTTTACAATGAGCAGTTCTTC
V: TRBV12-3/TRBV12-4; J: TRBJ2-4; D: -; CDR3: CASSWGAKNIQYF; DNA: TGTGCCAGCAGTTGGGGCGCAAAAAACATTCAGTACTTC
V: TRBV6-5; J: TRBJ1-2; D: TRBD1; CDR3: CASGRPGTGYGGYTF; DNA: TGTGCCAGCGGGCGTCCCGGGACAGGGTACGGTGGCTACACCTTC
V: TRBV28; J: TRBJ1-1; D: -; CDR3: CASSLGSGTEAFF; DNA: TGTGCCAGCAGTTTAGGTTCTGGCACTGAAGCTTTCTTT
V: TRBV4-3; J: TRBJ2-7; D: -; CDR3: CASSQDPGTLVYEQYF; DNA: TGCGCCAGCAGCCAAGATCCCGGGACACTCGTCTACGAGCAGTACTTC
V: TRBV6-5; J: TRBJ1-1; D: TRBD1; CDR3: CASSLRQGTEAFF; DNA: TGTGCCAGCAGCCTTCGACAGGGTACTGAAGCTTTCTTT
V: TRBV7-2; J: TRBJ1-1; D: -; CDR3: CASSKRTGRVAEAFF; DNA: TGTGCCAGCAGCAAACGGACCGGACGGGTGGCTGAAGCTTTCTTT
V: TRBV7-7; J: TRBJ1-1; D: TRBD1; CDR3: CARGVWAGGTEAFF; DNA: TGTGCCAGGGGCGTATGGGCAGGGGGTACTGAAGCTTTCTTT
V: TRBV7-2; J: TRBJ1-2; D: TRBD1; CDR3: CASSLGTGPGYTF; DNA: TGTGCCAGCAGCTTAGGGACAGGCCCTGGCTACACCTTC
V: TRBV7-9; J: TRBJ1-1; D: -; CDR3: CASSQVGVRGTEAFF; DNA: TGTGCCAGCAGCCAAGTAGGGGTACGGGGCACTGAAGCTTTCTTT
V: TRBV3-1/TRBV3-2; J: TRBJ1-5; D: -; CDR3: CASSQGDGLPQHF; DNA: TGTGCCAGCAGCCAAGGGGACGGTTTACCCCAGCATTTT
V: TRBV29-1; J: TRBJ1-2; D: -; CDR3: CSVQTGLGYGYTF; DNA: TGCAGCGTTCAAACAGGGCTCGGCTATGGCTACACCTTC
V: TRBV15; J: TRBJ2-1; D: -; CDR3: CATSRGAPSLGDEQFF; DNA: TGTGCCACCAGCAGGGGGGCCCCTAGCCTCGGAGATGAGCAGTTCTTC